The 20 T cell receptor beta chains in this list originate from one sample, sequenced in a study of shared clonotypes between healthy human individuals. Measured with immunoSEQ multiplex PCR; TCRdb has only the in-frame clones, and not every one. Among roughly 2 million clones, around 95% were seen once, and the ten largest hold about 0.13%. Sequences were obtained from naive CD4+ T cells sorted from blood. Regarding subset: CD45RA+ positively selected. These receptors were taken from a man between 18 and 35 years old in good health.

The chain carries TRBV6-1 and TRBJ1-5; 7 bases line up with TRBD1. Unmatched junction bases numbered 6, after V lost 5 bases and J lost 5 bases. Germline CDR1 MNHNS, CDR2 SASEGT. CDR3 length: 14 residues. The CDR3 is CASSRQGFDQPQHF. CDR3 in DNA: TGTGCCAGCAGTCGACAGGGTTTCGATCAGCCCCAGCATTTT.

CDR3 DNA sequence: TGTGCCAGCAGTTACTTTTTCCGTGATTCACCCCTCCACTTT. Translation gives CASSYFFRDSPLHF. The chain recombines TRBV6-5 with TRBJ1-6; D not certain. The CDR3 consists of 14 residues. Trimming left V 1 base short and J 8 bases short, with 9 bases between. Germline V gene data show CDR1 as MNHEY and CDR2 as SVGAGI.

V gene TRBV7-8 combines with J gene TRBJ2-5; 11 bases line up with TRBD2. V lost 6 bases and J lost 4; bases outside the gene matches: 7. CDR1 is SGHVS, CDR2 FQNEAQ, per germline. The CDR3 contains 15 residues. CDR3 sequence: CASSELLAGVETQYF. CDR3 DNA: TGTGCCAGCAGTGAATTACTAGCGGGAGTAGAGACCCAGTACTTC.

CDR3 nucleotide sequence: TGTGCCGCGGGTGACAGTTCCACCTACGAGCAGTACTTC. Translating it yields CAAGDSSTYEQYF. V and J are TRBV10-3 and TRBJ2-7; D is possibly TRBD1 or TRBD2 (5 bases each). Per germline, CDR1 ENHRY and CDR2 SYGVKD. Trimming removed 11 bases at V and 2 bases at J, with 16 bases between. The CDR3 is 13 residues long.

On this clone itself: Additional DNA sequences in this sample encode the identical CDR3. CDR3 bases: TGTGCCAGCTCACCAGGGGGAGATTCACCCCTCCACTTT. This encodes CASSPGGDSPLHF. The chain recombines TRBV18 with TRBJ1-6; tentative D call: TRBD1 (5 bases). Germline V CDR1 and CDR2: KGHSH, LQKENI. The CDR3 sequence is 13 residues long. V gave up 2 bases and J gave up 8 bases, with 7 bases separating them.

The chain has TRBV5-1 and TRBJ2-7; D may be TRBD1 (6 bases). CDR1 is SGHRS and CDR2 is YFSETQ in the germline V gene. CDR3 length: 16 residues. Deletions cut 0 bases from V and 0 bases from J, with 13 bases between. The CDR3 region has the DNA TGCGCCAGCAGCTTGGTGAGACAGGCCTCCTCCTACGAGCAGTACTTC. It specifies CASSLVRQASSYEQYF.

V is TRBV7-2 and J is TRBJ2-7, with 16 bases identical to TRBD2. CDR1 and CDR2 (germline): SGHTA, FQGNSA. The V and J ends lost 5 bases and 3 bases, in that order; junction bases with no gene match: 10. The CDR3 sequence is 18 residues long. CDR3 residues: CASSLQGLAGGPGYEQYF. CDR3 sequence (DNA): TGTGCCAGCAGCCTCCAGGGACTAGCGGGAGGGCCGGGCTACGAGCAGTACTTC.

This chain connects TRBV19 to TRBJ1-2, with D unresolved. Trimming removed 3 bases at V and 8 bases at J, with 25 bases between. Germline assignment: CDR1 LNHDA and CDR2 SQIVND (reference sequence). The CDR3 loop spans 17 amino acids. CDR3 protein: CASSMGGGAGDGLGYTF. CDR3 DNA: TGTGCCAGTAGTATGGGTGGAGGAGCCGGCGATGGGTTGGGCTACACCTTC.

This chain uses TRBV6-6 with TRBJ1-4; possibly TRBD1 for D (5 bases). This CDR3 is built from 12 residues. Germline V gene sequence: CDR1 MNHNY, CDR2 SVGAGI (reference sequence). The ends were cut back, 8 bases at V and 8 bases at J, with 12 bases in the middle. The CDR3 spells CASGLRGEKLFF. CDR3 DNA: TGTGCCAGCGGGTTACGGGGGGAAAAACTGTTTTTT.

The rearrangement links TRBV15 to TRBJ1-4; D ambiguous. The CDR3 has 15 residues. The ends were cut back, 1 base at V and 1 base at J, with 7 bases in the middle. Germline-derived CDR1 and CDR2 are LNHNV and YYDKDF (reference sequence). CDR3 sequence (DNA): TGTGCCACCAGCAGAGTTACAATAACTAATGAAAAACTGTTTTTT. Its protein product is CATSRVTITNEKLFF.

The chain employs TRBV5-1 and TRBJ2-5; D may be TRBD1 (6 bases). Trimming stripped 0 bases from V and 1 base from J, with 10 bases between. Germline CDR1 reads SGHRS; CDR2 reads YFSETQ. The CDR3 is made up of 15 amino acids. The CDR3 protein is CASSLVGGIQETQYF. CDR3 DNA sequence: TGCGCCAGCAGCTTGGTAGGGGGAATCCAAGAGACCCAGTACTTC.

The V and J genes are TRBV7-2 and TRBJ2-1, with D possibly being TRBD2 (6 bases). CDR3 length equals 16 residues. The germline gives CDR1 SGHTA, CDR2 FQGNSA. V was shortened by 5 bases and J by 0 bases, with 14 bases between the two germline ends. The CDR3, as DNA: TGTGCCAGCAGCCGAATGGCGGGATACTCCTACAATGAGCAGTTCTTC. This translates into CASSRMAGYSYNEQFF.

V gene TRBV25-1 combines with J gene TRBJ1-1, with 7 positions matching TRBD1. Germline CDR1 and CDR2: MGHDK and SYGVNS. V dropped 2 bases and J dropped 4; count of bases not matched to a gene: 1. The CDR3 has 13 residues. CDR3 residues: CASSEAGGTEAFF. Written as DNA, the CDR3 is TGTGCCAGCAGTGAAGCAGGGGGCACTGAAGCTTTCTTT.

V and J are TRBV28 and TRBJ2-2; tentatively, D is TRBD1 (5 bases). This CDR3 region has 17 residues. Trimming took off 4 bases at V and 4 bases at J, with 19 bases between the two ends. Germline-derived CDR1 and CDR2 are MDHEN and SYDVKM. This chain's CDR3 is CASSSRRGRGRTGELFF. As DNA, the CDR3 is TGTGCCAGCAGTTCACGAAGGGGAAGGGGCCGCACCGGGGAGCTGTTTTTT.

The V call is TRBV5-1, the J call TRBJ2-7; D unclear. The V end lost 3 bases, the J end lost 3 bases, and 13 bases lay between the germline ends. In germline, CDR1 is SGHRS, CDR2 YFSETQ. This CDR3 is 14 amino acids long. The CDR3 DNA sequence: TGCGCCAGCAGCTCCTACGGTACTTTCTACGAGCAGTACTTC. Its protein is CASSSYGTFYEQYF.

V usage is TRBV10-3 and J usage is TRBJ2-7; perhaps TRBD2 as D (7 bases). V was clipped by 6 bases and J by 2 bases, with 14 bases between them. The V gene's germline CDR1 is ENHRY and CDR2 SYGVKD. The CDR3 spans 14 residues. The CDR3 sequence: CAISPLGGAYEQYF. Written as DNA, the CDR3 is TGTGCCATCAGCCCCTTAGGGGGGGCCTACGAGCAGTACTTC.

Details on this clone: This sample also contains other DNA sequences that code for the same CDR3. The chain joins TRBV7-9 to TRBJ2-2, with D unresolved. V lost 4 bases, J lost 1 base, and 4 bases lay in between. Germline V CDR1 and CDR2: SEHNR, FQNEAQ (reference sequence). The CDR3 runs to 13 residues. The CDR3 DNA sequence: TGTGCCAGCAGCTCAGGGAACACCGGGGAGCTGTTTTTT. It translates to CASSSGNTGELFF.

V usage is TRBV18 and J usage is TRBJ2-3, with 9 bases lining up with TRBD1. With 1 base clipped from V and 3 bases from J, the junction kept 8 bases outside the gene matches. The germline V gene has CDR1 KGHSH and CDR2 LQKENI. This CDR3 spans 17 amino acids. The CDR3 spells CASSPRGGTGSTDTQYF. The CDR3 nucleotides are TGTGCCAGCTCACCACGGGGCGGGACAGGGTCAACAGATACGCAGTATTTT. The whole variable domain, filled in from reference TRBV18 and TRBJ2-3, reads NAGVMQNPRHLVRRRGQEARLRCSPMKGHSHVYWYRQLPEEGLKFMVYLQKENIIDESGMPKERFSAEFPKEGPSILRIQQVVRGDSAAYFCASSPRGGTGSTDTQYFGPGTRLTVL.

In this sample, this clone turned up once. This specimen includes other DNA sequences encoding the same CDR3. This chain uses TRBV4-3 with TRBJ1-2, with D unresolved. Trimming removed 0 bases from V and 2 bases from J, with 7 bases in between. Germline V CDR1 and CDR2: LGHNA, YSLEER. The length of the CDR3 is 14 residues. The CDR3 nucleotides are TGCGCCAGCAGCCAAGAGCTGGGAAACTATGGCTACACCTTC. Residues: CASSQELGNYGYTF.

This chain connects TRBV18 to TRBJ1-1; D gene unclear. There are 14 residues in the CDR3. V was clipped by 6 bases and J by 0 bases, with 11 bases between them. The germline CDR1 and CDR2 sequences are KGHSH and LQKENI. The CDR3: CASSPILMNTEAFF. The CDR3 region has the DNA TGTGCCAGCTCCCCTATCCTGATGAACACTGAAGCTTTCTTT.